The 24 T cell receptor beta chains presented below share a single source sample, sequenced in a study of T cells in Graves' hyperthyroidism and ophthalmopathy. Amplification targeted TCR beta CDR3 regions from RNA transcripts. First-round RT-PCR with HTBI primers amplified the TCR CDR3 region. TCRdb reprocessed the multiplex PCR reads with MiXCR, giving one entry per CDR3 protein. The sample lists about 380,000 distinct CDR3 sequences; roughly 14% were seen once. Sequencing used blood. Source of these receptors: a man under 40 with Graves' hyperthyroidism that later progressed to Graves' ophthalmopathy.

V is TRBV7-9 and J is TRBJ1-1, with a weak D call TRBD1 (5 bases). This CDR3 is 15 amino acids long. The ends were cut back, 5 bases at V and 2 bases at J, with 15 bases in the middle. The germline V gene has CDR1 SEHNR and CDR2 FQNEAQ (reference sequence). The CDR3 sequence: CASSPSLGVNTEAFF. DNA of the CDR3: TGTGCCAGCAGCCCCTCTCTGGGGGTAAACACTGAAGCTTTCTTT.

The chain joins TRBV12-3 or TRBV12-4 to TRBJ1-2, with D maybe TRBD1 (5 bases). V was clipped by 2 bases and J by 5 bases, with 12 bases between them. This CDR3 region has 14 residues. The CDR3 sequence is CASSLSQGGYGYTF. The CDR3 DNA is TGTGCCAGCAGTTTATCGCAGGGAGGTTATGGCTACACCTTC.

This clonotype was detected ten times or more. This chain joins TRBV11-2 and TRBJ2-1, with D tentatively TRBD1 (6 bases). Trimming shortened V by 0 bases and J by 5 bases, and 11 bases separated the two germline ends. CDR3 length: 15 amino acids. In germline, CDR1 is SGHAT, CDR2 FQNNGV. In DNA, the CDR3 is TGTGCCAGCAGCTTAGAAGGGACACCTAACAATGAGCAGTTCTTC. It codes for CASSLEGTPNNEQFF.

The rearrangement uses TRBV5-5 and TRBJ2-7, with D maybe TRBD1 (5 bases). Trimming shortened V by 4 bases and J by 2 bases, and 10 bases separated the two germline ends. The CDR3 spans 13 residues. The germline gives CDR1 SGHKS, CDR2 YYEKEE (reference sequence). CDR3 region: CASSPMTAYEQYF. The CDR3 nucleotides read TGTGCCAGCAGCCCGATGACAGCCTACGAGCAGTACTTC.

This clonotype was counted between two and nine times. The chain employs TRBV11-2 and TRBJ1-2; maybe TRBD1 (6 bases). V lost 1 base to trimming and J lost 2 bases, with 11 bases between them. This CDR3 region has 15 residues. Germline loops: CDR1 SGHAT, CDR2 FQNNGV. The CDR3 sequence is CASSLVRGLNYGYTF. Written as DNA, the CDR3 is TGTGCCAGCAGCTTAGTCAGGGGCCTGAACTATGGCTACACCTTC.

In this sample, this clonotype turned up many times. This chain connects TRBV12-3 or TRBV12-4 to TRBJ2-3, with D hard to call. Trimming stripped 1 base from V and 3 bases from J, with 11 bases between. The CDR3 consists of 15 residues. The DNA for the CDR3 is TGTGCCAGCAGTTTAGTTGGGCCCGCTACAGATACGCAGTATTTT. Translation: CASSLVGPATDTQYF.

This clonotype showed up just a few times. This chain uses TRBV4-1 with TRBJ2-2, with 7 bases fitting TRBD1. The germline CDR1 and CDR2 sequences are MGHRA and YSYEKL. This CDR3 spans 18 amino acids. V dropped 1 base and J dropped 5; count of bases not matched to a gene: 13. The CDR3 region has the DNA TGCGCCAGCAGCCAAGGACAAGGGGGACAGTTGCTAACCGGGGAGCTGTTTTTT. Residues: CASSQGQGGQLLTGELFF.

The table lists this clonotype with many counts. This CDR3 reads CASSLRDRGNNEQFF. Here the CDR3 DNA reads TGTGCCAGCAGCTTGCGAGACAGGGGTAACAATGAGCAGTTCTTC. The J gene is TRBJ2-1, the V gene TRBV5-5, with 8 bases identical to TRBD1. J was trimmed by 5 bases and V by 1 base; bases with no gene match: 5. CDR1 and CDR2 from the germline V gene are SGHKS and YYEKEE (reference sequence). This CDR3 has 15 residues.

This clonotype was counted between two and nine times. The chain couples TRBV7-9 to TRBJ1-5, with D perhaps TRBD1 (6 bases). Germline CDR1 is SEHNR and CDR2 is FQNEAQ (reference sequence). V dropped 5 bases and J dropped 7 bases, with 9 bases sitting between them. The CDR3 is 12 amino acids. CDR3 sequence reads: CASSPQGQPQHF. The CDR3 coding sequence is TGTGCCAGCAGCCCACAGGGCCAGCCCCAGCATTTT. The entire variable domain, with the rest obtained from reference TRBV7-9 and TRBJ1-5, is as follows: DTGVSQNPRHKITKRGQNVTFRCDPISEHNRLYWYRQTLGQGPEFLTYFQNEAQLEKSRLLSDRFSAERPKGSFSTLEIQRTEQGDSAMYLCASSPQGQPQHFGDGTRLSIL.

This clonotype was seen at least ten times. The genes are TRBV20-1 and TRBJ2-5; 7 positions match TRBD2. The CDR3 covers 13 residues. Germline lookup yields CDR1 DFQATT and CDR2 SNEGSKA (reference sequence). J was trimmed by 2 bases and V by 5 bases; bases with no gene match: 5. In DNA form, the CDR3 reads TGCAGTGCTGGTCGGGGGGTTCAAGAGACCCAGTACTTC. Translating gives CSAGRGVQETQYF.

This clonotype was detected ten times or more. The chain recombines TRBV6-1 with TRBJ2-1, with D unclear. Deletions cut 2 bases from V and 5 bases from J, with 16 bases between. CDR1 is MNHNS, CDR2 SASEGT, per germline. CDR3 length: 16 amino acids. Written as DNA, the CDR3 is TGTGCCAGCAGTGAACGTGCAAGCCACTTCGACAATGAGCAGTTCTTC. This codes for CASSERASHFDNEQFF.

This clonotype was found many times. The V call is TRBV27, the J call TRBJ1-1; no firm D call. The germline V gene has CDR1 MNHEY and CDR2 SMNVEV (reference sequence). The length of the CDR3 is 15 residues. V dropped 2 bases and J dropped 1 base, with 11 bases sitting between them. CDR3 sequence reads: CASSLGLPENTEAFF. The CDR3 DNA follows: TGTGCCAGCAGTTTAGGACTCCCGGAGAACACTGAAGCTTTCTTT.

This clonotype was recorded many times. CDR3: CASSQDTGVQPQHF. The CDR3 region has the DNA TGTGCCAGCAGCCAAGATACGGGGGTTCAGCCCCAGCATTTT. V gene TRBV3-1 combines with J gene TRBJ1-5, with a tentative D call TRBD1 (5 bases). Germline values: CDR1 LGHDT, CDR2 YNNKEL (reference sequence). Trimming pared 0 bases from V and 6 bases from J, leaving 9 bases between. The CDR3 loop spans 14 amino acids.

The chain links TRBV10-3 to TRBJ2-7; D might be TRBD2 (5 bases). The V end lost 7 bases, the J end lost 0 bases, and 10 bases lay between the germline ends. Germline V gives CDR1 ENHRY, CDR2 SYGVKD. The CDR3 sequence is 13 residues long. DNA for the CDR3: TGTGCCATCAAACCGGGAAGCTCCTACGAGCAGTACTTC. Translated, it gives CAIKPGSSYEQYF.

This clonotype occurred many times. J is TRBJ1-1 and V is TRBV12-3 or TRBV12-4, with TRBD1 as a possible D gene (6 bases). Trimming removed 5 bases at V and 5 bases at J, with 24 bases between. This CDR3 has 17 amino acids. For the CDR3, the DNA is TGTGCCAGCAGTCCCCATGGCTTGGGGGGGCGGGGGACTGAAGCTTTCTTT. Amino acids: CASSPHGLGGRGTEAFF.

This clonotype turned up a few times. The chain has TRBV19 and TRBJ1-1; 8 bases are a match to TRBD1. The CDR3 contains 15 residues. Trimming took 10 bases from V and 0 from J; bases not matched to a gene: 10. CDR1 is LNHDA, CDR2 SQIVND, per germline (reference sequence). CDR3 amino acids: CATRTGMRMNTEAFF. CDR3 coding DNA: TGTGCCACCCGGACAGGGATGAGGATGAACACTGAAGCTTTCTTT.

This clonotype was detected ten times or more. The rearrangement links TRBV11-2 to TRBJ2-5; D possibly matches TRBD1 or TRBD2 (7 bases each). V was shortened by 2 bases and J by 5 bases, with 12 bases between the two germline ends. This CDR3 has 14 residues. Germline V gives CDR1 SGHAT, CDR2 FQNNGV. The CDR3 region is CASSLPGGGETQYF. CDR3 nucleotides: TGTGCCAGCAGCTTACCAGGGGGGGGGGAGACCCAGTACTTC.

The chain is built from TRBV19 and TRBJ1-6; D is perhaps TRBD1 (5 bases). The germline gives CDR1 LNHDA, CDR2 SQIVND (reference sequence). The CDR3 sequence is 16 residues long. Trimming took off 3 bases at V and 6 bases at J, with 15 bases between the two ends. DNA of the CDR3: TGTGCCAGTAGTATGGGCGGGGGTCGGATTAATTCACCCCTCCACTTT. Translation gives CASSMGGGRINSPLHF.

The chain carries TRBV30 and TRBJ2-3; 7 nucleotides line up with TRBD2. J was trimmed by 0 bases and V by 2 bases; bases with no gene match: 8. The CDR3 sequence is 16 residues long. Germline CDR1 is GTSNPN and CDR2 is SVGIG (reference sequence). CDR3 bases: TGTGCCTGGAGTCGGGGGGAAGACCCTAGCACAGATACGCAGTATTTT. It translates to CAWSRGEDPSTDTQYF.

Ten or more counts support this clonotype. This chain links TRBV10-3 with TRBJ1-1; D may be TRBD1 (5 bases). V lost 2 bases and J 2 bases, leaving 24 bases between the germline ends. CDR1 is ENHRY and CDR2 is SYGVKD in the germline V gene. CDR3 length: 19 amino acids. CDR3 amino acids: CAISEQNGGRMKANTEAFF. The CDR3 region has the DNA TGTGCCATCAGTGAGCAGAACGGGGGGAGGATGAAGGCTAACACTGAAGCTTTCTTT.

Only a few counts were recorded for this clonotype. The rearrangement uses TRBV6-5 and TRBJ2-1, with a tentative D call TRBD1 (6 bases). The CDR3 runs to 15 residues. V shed 2 bases and J shed 4 bases, with 12 bases lying between them. Germline V gene data show CDR1 as MNHEY and CDR2 as SVGAGI. In DNA, the CDR3 is TGTGCCAGCAGTTACCCAGCGAGGGGGTACAATGAGCAGTTCTTC. The encoded protein is CASSYPARGYNEQFF.

The V gene is TRBV28, the J gene TRBJ2-5; no definite D call. The germline V and J ends were trimmed by 7 bases and 2 bases, with 17 bases remaining between them. Per the germline V gene, CDR1 is MDHEN and CDR2 is SYDVKM. The CDR3 totals 15 residues. In DNA form, the CDR3 reads TGTGCCAGCAACAAGGGTGTTGGTTGGCAAGAGACCCAGTACTTC. Translation: CASNKGVGWQETQYF.

The sample holds many counts of this clonotype. V gene TRBV18 combines with J gene TRBJ1-1; unclear D gene. Looked up from germline, CDR1 is KGHSH and CDR2 is LQKENI. The CDR3 extends over 14 amino acids. Deletions cut 2 bases from V and 1 base from J, with 8 bases between. In DNA form, the CDR3 reads TGTGCCAGCTCACCAGAAGAGGGGAACACTGAAGCTTTCTTT. Protein: CASSPEEGNTEAFF.

This clonotype was observed many times. The CDR3 loop is CSTSPSYNSPLHF. The CDR3 region has the DNA TGCAGTACGAGTCCCTCCTATAATTCACCCCTCCACTTT. The V gene is TRBV20-1, the J gene TRBJ1-6, with unresolved D. Germline CDR1 DFQATT, CDR2 SNEGSKA (reference sequence). V lost 8 bases and J lost 0, with 8 bases in between. The CDR3 has 13 amino acids.